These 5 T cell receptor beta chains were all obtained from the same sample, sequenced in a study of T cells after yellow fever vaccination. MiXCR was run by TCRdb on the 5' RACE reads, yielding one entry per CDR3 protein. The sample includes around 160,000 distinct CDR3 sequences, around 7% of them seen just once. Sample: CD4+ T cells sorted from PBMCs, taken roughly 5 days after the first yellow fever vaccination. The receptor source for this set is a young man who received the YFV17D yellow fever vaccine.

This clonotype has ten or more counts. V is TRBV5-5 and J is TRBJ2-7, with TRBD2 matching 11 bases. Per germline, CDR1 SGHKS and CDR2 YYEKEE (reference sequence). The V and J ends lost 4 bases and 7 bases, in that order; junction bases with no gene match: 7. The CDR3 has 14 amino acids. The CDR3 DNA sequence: TGTGCCAGCAGCACATATAGCGGGGGGGAAGAGCAGTACGTC. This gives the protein CASSTYSGGEEQYV.

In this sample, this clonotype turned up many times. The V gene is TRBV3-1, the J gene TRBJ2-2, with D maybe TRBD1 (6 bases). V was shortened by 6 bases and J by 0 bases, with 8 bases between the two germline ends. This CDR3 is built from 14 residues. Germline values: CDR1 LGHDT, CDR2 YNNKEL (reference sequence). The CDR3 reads CASRTGANTGELFF. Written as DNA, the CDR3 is TGTGCCAGCAGGACAGGAGCGAACACCGGGGAGCTGTTTTTT.

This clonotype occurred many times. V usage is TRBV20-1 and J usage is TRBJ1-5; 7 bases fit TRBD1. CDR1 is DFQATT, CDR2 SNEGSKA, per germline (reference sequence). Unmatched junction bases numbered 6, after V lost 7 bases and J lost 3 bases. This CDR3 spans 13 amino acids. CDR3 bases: TGCAGTGTCGGGCAGGGGGTCAATCAGCCCCAGCATTTT. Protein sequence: CSVGQGVNQPQHF.

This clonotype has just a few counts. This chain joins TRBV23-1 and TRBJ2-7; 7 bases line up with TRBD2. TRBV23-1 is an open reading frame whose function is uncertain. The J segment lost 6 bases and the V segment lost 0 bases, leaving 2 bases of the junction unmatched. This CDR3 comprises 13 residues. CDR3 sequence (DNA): TGCGCCAGCAGTCAATCTTGGGAGGGCGAGCAGTACGTC. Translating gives CASSQSWEGEQYV.

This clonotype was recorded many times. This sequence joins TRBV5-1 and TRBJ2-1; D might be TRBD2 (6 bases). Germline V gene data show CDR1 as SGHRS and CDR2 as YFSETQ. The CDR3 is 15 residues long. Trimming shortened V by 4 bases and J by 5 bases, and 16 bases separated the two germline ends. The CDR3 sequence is CASSQNAGHNNEQFF. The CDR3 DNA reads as TGCGCCAGCAGCCAAAACGCGGGGCATAACAATGAGCAGTTCTTC. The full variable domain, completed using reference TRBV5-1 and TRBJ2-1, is KAGVTQTPRYLIKTRGQQVTLSCSPISGHRSVSWYQQTPGQGLQFLFEYFSETQRNKGNFPGRFSGRQFSNSRSEMNVSTLELGDSALYLCASSQNAGHNNEQFFGPGTRLTVL.